This TCR beta chain was profiled in a study of T cell repertoires in cytomegalovirus infection. As for the study in general: CMV epitopes, recently identified HLA-C-restricted and well-studied HLA-B-restricted, were used. Indications of both CMV infection and matching HLA type were provided by public TCR beta signatures. The study's findings and limits: Dominating the ex vivo response were HLA-C-restricted CMV-specific TCR beta clonotypes.

TCRdb passed the reads through MiXCR, listing each CDR3 protein once. Here the sample spans nearly 700,000 distinct CDR3 sequences, approximately 33% being singletons. Trimming at V came to 8 bases and at J to 5 bases, leaving 12 bases not matched to a gene. This CDR3 comprises 16 residues. This clonotype came up a few times. Its antigen is as yet unknown. The clonotype was recovered from a human donor in good health (CMV status not recorded). Some clones in this sample may be carry-over from other donors' samples. The sample consisted of cultured PBMCs, taken from culture after CMV antigen stimulation. V usage is TRBV5-3 and J usage is TRBJ2-3, with 12 nucleotides matching TRBD2. TRBV5-3 is flagged as an ORF with uncertain function. The CDR3 DNA follows: TGTGCCAGCAGCACCTGGACTAGCGGGATTCGAGATACGCAGTATTTT. It specifies CASSTWTSGIRDTQYF.